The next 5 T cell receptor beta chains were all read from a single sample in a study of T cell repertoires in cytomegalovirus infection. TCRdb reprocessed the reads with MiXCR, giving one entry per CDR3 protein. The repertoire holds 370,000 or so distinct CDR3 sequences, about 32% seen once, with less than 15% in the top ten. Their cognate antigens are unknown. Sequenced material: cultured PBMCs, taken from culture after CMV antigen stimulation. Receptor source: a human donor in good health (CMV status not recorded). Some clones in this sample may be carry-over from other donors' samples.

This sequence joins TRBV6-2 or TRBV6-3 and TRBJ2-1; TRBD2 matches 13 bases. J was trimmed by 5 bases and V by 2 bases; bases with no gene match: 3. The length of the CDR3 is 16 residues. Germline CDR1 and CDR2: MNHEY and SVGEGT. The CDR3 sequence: CASSYPTSGGNNEQFF. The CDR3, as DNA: TGTGCCAGCAGTTACCCGACTAGCGGGGGGAACAATGAGCAGTTCTTC.

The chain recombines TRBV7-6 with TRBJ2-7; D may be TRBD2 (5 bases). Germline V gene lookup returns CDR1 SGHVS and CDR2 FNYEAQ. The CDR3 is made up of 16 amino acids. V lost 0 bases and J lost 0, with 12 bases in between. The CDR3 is CASSLAGRAGSYEQYF. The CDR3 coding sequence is TGTGCCAGCAGCTTAGCCGGCCGGGCGGGCTCCTACGAGCAGTACTTC.

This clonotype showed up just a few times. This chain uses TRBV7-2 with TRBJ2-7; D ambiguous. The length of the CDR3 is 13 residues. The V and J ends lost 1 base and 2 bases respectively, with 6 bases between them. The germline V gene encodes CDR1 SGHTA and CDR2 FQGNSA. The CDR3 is CASSLGKAYEQYV. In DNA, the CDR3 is TGTGCCAGCAGCTTAGGGAAGGCCTACGAGCAGTACGTC.

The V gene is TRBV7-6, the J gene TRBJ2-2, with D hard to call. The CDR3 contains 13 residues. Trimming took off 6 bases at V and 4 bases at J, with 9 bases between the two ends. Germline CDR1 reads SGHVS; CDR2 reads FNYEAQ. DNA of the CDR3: TGTGCCAGCAGGTTCACGTCCACCGGGGAGCTGTTTTTT. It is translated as CASRFTSTGELFF. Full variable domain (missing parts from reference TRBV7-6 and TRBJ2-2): GAGVSQSPRYKVTKRGQDVALRCDPISGHVSLYWYRQALGQGPEFLTYFNYEAQQDKSGLPNDRFSAERPEGSISTLTIQRTEQRDSAMYRCASRFTSTGELFFGEGSRLTVL.

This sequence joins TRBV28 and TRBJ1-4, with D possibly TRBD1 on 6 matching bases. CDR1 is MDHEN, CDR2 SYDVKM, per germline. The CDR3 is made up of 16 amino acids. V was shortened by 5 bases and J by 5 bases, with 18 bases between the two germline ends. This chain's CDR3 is CASSPGDVRGNEKLFF. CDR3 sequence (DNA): TGTGCCAGCAGTCCGGGGGATGTCAGGGGAAATGAAAAACTGTTTTTT.